Here is one TCR beta chain with its context. This CDR3 comprises 15 residues. CDR1 is MNHNS and CDR2 is SASEGT in the germline V gene. Trimming stripped 3 bases from V and 1 base from J, with 13 bases between. This entry is derived from a study of T cell changes during pregnancy in multiple sclerosis. Libraries were prepared by immunoSEQ multiplex PCR; TCRdb keeps only in-frame clonotypes and omits some of them. Of about 76,000 clones listed, around 93% are singletons. The J gene is TRBJ2-7, the V gene TRBV6-1; no clear D. This receptor was identified in a female donor with multiple sclerosis, enrolled in a pregnancy study. This material consisted of peripheral blood, taken in the second trimester of pregnancy. The chain's CDR3 is CASSDLVDLSYEQYF. CDR3 nucleotides: TGTGCCAGCAGTGATCTAGTAGATCTATCCTACGAGCAGTACTTC.